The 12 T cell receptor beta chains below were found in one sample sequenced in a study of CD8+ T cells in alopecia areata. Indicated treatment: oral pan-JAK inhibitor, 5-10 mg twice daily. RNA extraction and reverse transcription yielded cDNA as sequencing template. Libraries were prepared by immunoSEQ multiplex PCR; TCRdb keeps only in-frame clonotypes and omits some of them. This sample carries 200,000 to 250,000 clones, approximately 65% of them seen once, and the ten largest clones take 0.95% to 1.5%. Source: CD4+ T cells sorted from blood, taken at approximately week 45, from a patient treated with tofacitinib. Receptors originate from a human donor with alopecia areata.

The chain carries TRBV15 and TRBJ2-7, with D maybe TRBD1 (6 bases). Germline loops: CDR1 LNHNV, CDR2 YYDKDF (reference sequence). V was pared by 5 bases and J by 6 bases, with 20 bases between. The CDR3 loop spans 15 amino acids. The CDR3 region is CATSPSPTARGEQYF. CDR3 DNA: TGTGCCACCAGCCCAAGCCCGACGGCCAGGGGCGAGCAGTACTTC.

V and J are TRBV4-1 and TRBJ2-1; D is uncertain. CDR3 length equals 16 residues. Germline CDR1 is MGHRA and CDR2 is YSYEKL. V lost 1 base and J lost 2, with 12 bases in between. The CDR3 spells CASSQVLLPPYNEQFF. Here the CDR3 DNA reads TGCGCCAGCAGCCAAGTGTTGTTACCCCCCTACAATGAGCAGTTCTTC.

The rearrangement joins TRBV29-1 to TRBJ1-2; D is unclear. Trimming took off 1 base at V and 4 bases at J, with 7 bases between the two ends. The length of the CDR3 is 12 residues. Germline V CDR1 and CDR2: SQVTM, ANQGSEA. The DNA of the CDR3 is TGCAGCGTTGAAGGGACTTCCTATGGCTACACCTTC. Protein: CSVEGTSYGYTF. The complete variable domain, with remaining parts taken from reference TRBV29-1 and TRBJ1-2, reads SAVISQKPSRDICQRGTSLTIQCQVDSQVTMMFWYRQQPGQSLTLIATANQGSEATYESGFVIDKFPISRPNLTFSTLTVSNMSPEDSSIYLCSVEGTSYGYTFGSGTRLTVV.

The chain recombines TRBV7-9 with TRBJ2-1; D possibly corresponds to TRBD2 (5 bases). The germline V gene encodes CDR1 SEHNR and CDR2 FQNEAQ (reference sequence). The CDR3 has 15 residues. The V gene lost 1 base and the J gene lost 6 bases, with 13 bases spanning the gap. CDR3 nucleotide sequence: TGTGCCAGCAGCTTAGTGCGGGCCCATCCCAATGAGCAGTTCTTC. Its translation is CASSLVRAHPNEQFF.

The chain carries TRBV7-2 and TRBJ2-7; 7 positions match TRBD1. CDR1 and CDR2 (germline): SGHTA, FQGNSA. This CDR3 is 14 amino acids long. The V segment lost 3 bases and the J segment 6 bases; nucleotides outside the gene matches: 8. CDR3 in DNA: TGTGCCAGCAGCTTGACAGGGACCCCTTCCGAGCAGTACTTC. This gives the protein CASSLTGTPSEQYF.

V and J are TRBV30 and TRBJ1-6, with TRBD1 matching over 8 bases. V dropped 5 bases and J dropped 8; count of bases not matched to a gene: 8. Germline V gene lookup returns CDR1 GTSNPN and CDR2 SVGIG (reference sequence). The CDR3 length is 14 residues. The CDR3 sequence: CAWGLQGVDSPLHF. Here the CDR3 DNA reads TGTGCCTGGGGCCTACAGGGGGTAGATTCACCCCTCCACTTT.

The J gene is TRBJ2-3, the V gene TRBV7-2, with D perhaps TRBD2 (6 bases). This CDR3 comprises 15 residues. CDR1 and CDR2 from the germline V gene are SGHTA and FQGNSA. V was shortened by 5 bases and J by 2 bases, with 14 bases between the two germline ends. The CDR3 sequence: CASSLGSGYTDTQYF. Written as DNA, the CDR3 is TGTGCCAGCAGCCTAGGTAGCGGCTACACAGATACGCAGTATTTT.

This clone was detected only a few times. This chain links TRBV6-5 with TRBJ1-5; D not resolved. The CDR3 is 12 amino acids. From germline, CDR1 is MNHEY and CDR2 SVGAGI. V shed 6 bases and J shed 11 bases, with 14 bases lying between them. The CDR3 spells CASSPTNGAQHF. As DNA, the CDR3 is TGTGCCAGCAGCCCGACGAACGGGGCCCAGCATTTT.

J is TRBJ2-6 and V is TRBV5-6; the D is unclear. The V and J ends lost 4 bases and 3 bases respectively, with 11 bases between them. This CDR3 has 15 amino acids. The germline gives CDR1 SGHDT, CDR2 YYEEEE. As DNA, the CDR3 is TGTGCCAGCAGCCGCCATGGCCTTGGGGCCAACGTCCTGACTTTC. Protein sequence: CASSRHGLGANVLTF.

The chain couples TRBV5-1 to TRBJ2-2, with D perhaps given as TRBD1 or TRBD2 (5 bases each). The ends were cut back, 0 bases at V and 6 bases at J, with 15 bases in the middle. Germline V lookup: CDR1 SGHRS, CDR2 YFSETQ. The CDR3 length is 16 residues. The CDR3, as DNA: TGCGCCAGCAGCTTGGATCCGGGGCGTTCGGCCGGGGAGCTGTTTTTT. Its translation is CASSLDPGRSAGELFF.

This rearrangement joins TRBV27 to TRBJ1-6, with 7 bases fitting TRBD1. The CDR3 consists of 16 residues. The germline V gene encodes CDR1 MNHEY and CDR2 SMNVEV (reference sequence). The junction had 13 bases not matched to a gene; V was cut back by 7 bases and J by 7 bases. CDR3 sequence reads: CASMRDRTGPNSPLHF. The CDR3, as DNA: TGTGCCAGCATGAGAGATCGGACAGGACCAAATTCACCCCTCCACTTT.

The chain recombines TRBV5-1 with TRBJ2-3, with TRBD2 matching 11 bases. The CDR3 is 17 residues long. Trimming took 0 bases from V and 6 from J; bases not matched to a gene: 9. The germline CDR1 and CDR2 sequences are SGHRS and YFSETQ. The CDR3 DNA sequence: TGCGCCAGCAGCTTGGCCGTGGCTAGCGGGGGGCTGGATACGCAGTATTTT. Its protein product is CASSLAVASGGLDTQYF.